The present T cell receptor beta chain was sequenced within a study of blood T cell repertoires in COVID-19. Across the whole study: Acute and convalescent COVID-19 samples came from the United States, Italy and Spain.

Sequencing was performed with immunoSEQ multiplex PCR; in TCRdb, only in-frame clones are kept and a portion is missing. This sample has roughly 260,000 clones; approximately 86% occur once, and the top ten carry roughly 2.4%. J lost 5 bases, V lost 6 bases, and 8 bases had no gene match. Germline lookup yields CDR1 KGHSH and CDR2 LQKENI. CDR3 length: 14 residues. What was sequenced was peripheral blood. The sequence was obtained from a woman between 50 and 59 years old who had recovered from COVID-19. This sequence joins TRBV18 and TRBJ2-7, with 9 bases identical to TRBD1. Here the CDR3 DNA reads TGTGCCAGCTCTCGGGACAGGGAAGGACACGAGCAGTACTTC. It codes for CASSRDREGHEQYF.